The present T cell receptor (beta chain) was sequenced within a study of blood T cell repertoires in COVID-19. At the level of the study: Sample material is recorded as cDNA or gDNA derived from T cells, B-cell-depleted T cells, or PBMCs.

Profiled with immunoSEQ multiplex PCR; TCRdb holds only in-frame clones, not every one. This sample has about 460,000 clones, with approximately 91% found just once. The cohort comprised adults aged about 18 to 90 years residing in about two dozen US areas. Categorization into cohorts depended on clinical history that participants reported. The material sequenced was PBMCs or T cells enriched from blood (not recorded which). The source is a woman between 55 and 75 years old who had recovered from COVID-19.

CDR3 coding DNA: TGTGCCATCAGTGAGTCGACCACAGGGGCCTACGAGCAGTACTTC. It specifies CAISESTTGAYEQYF. The rearrangement uses TRBV10-3 and TRBJ2-7; 7 bases agree with TRBD1. Germline CDR1 is ENHRY and CDR2 is SYGVKD. The junction had 4 bases not matched to a gene; V was cut back by 0 bases and J by 2 bases. This CDR3 has 15 residues.